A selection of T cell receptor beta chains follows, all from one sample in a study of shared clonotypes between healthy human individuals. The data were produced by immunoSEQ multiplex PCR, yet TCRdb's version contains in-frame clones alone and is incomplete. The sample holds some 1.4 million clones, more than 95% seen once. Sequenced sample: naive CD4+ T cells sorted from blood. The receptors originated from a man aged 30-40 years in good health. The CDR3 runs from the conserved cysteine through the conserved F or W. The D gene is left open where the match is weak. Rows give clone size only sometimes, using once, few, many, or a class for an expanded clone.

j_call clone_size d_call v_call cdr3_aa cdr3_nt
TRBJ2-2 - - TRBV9 CASSVNSGRAGELFF TGTGCCAGCAGCGTAAATAGCGGTAGGGCCGGGGAGCTGTTTTTT
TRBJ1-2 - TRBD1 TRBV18 CASSPTSGTGVNYGYTF TGTGCCAGCTCACCAACGTCCGGGACAGGAGTTAACTATGGCTACACCTTC
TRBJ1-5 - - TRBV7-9 CASSLGPSSNQPQHF TGTGCCAGCAGCTTAGGACCCTCCAGCAATCAGCCCCAGCATTTT
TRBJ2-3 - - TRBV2 CASSERLVAYRDTQYF TGTGCCAGCAGTGAACGACTGGTGGCCTATAGAGATACGCAGTATTTT
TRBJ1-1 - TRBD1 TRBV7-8 CASSKDRANTEAFF TGTGCCAGCAGCAAGGACAGGGCGAACACTGAAGCTTTCTTT
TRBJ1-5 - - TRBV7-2 CASSLGRGNHQPQHF TGTGCCAGCAGCTTAGGGCGGGGGAACCATCAGCCCCAGCATTTT
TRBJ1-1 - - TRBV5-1 CASSLNAVNTEAFF TGCGCCAGCAGCTTGAACGCAGTGAACACTGAAGCTTTCTTT
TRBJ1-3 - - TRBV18 CASSTTGLGRNTIYF TGTGCCAGCTCAACGACAGGTCTGGGAAGAAACACCATATATTTT
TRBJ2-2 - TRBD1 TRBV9 CASSADRGTGELFF TGTGCCAGCAGCGCTGACAGGGGCACCGGGGAGCTGTTTTTT
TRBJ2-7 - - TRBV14 CASSRGGGFAYEQYF TGTGCCAGCAGCCGCGGTGGGGGGTTTGCCTACGAGCAGTACTTC
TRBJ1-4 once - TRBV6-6 CASRINTLFGEKLFF TGTGCCAGCAGAATTAACACGCTGTTCGGTGAAAAACTGTTTTTT
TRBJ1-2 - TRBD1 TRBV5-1 CASSWGTVMYGYTF TGCGCCAGCAGCTGGGGGACAGTAATGTATGGCTACACCTTC
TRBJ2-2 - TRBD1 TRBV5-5 CATSGTGGFGELFF TGTGCCACGTCCGGGACAGGGGGCTTCGGGGAGCTGTTTTTT
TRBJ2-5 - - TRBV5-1 CASSVQETQYF TGCGCCAGCTCGGTACAAGAGACCCAGTACTTC
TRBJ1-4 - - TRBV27 CASSRWGVTGEKLFF TGTGCCAGCAGTCGGTGGGGGGTAACAGGTGAAAAACTGTTTTTT
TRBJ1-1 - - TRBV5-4 CASSFQGTEAFF TGTGCCAGCAGCTTTCAGGGTACTGAAGCTTTCTTT
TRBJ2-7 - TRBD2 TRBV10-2 CASSFDTGTSGSYPTYEQYF TGCGCCAGCAGTTTCGATACCGGGACTAGCGGGAGTTACCCTACCTACGAGCAGTACTTC
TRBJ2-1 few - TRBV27 CASPLLYKCPLSDEQFF TGTGCCAGCCCGCTCCTATACAAGTGTCCCCTCTCCGATGAGCAGTTCTTC
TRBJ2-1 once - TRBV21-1 CASAHRASGNEQFF TGTGCCAGCGCTCACAGGGCCTCGGGCAATGAGCAGTTCTTC
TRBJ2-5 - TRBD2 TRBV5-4 CASSLAKRGQETQYF TGTGCCAGCAGCTTGGCCAAGCGGGGGCAAGAGACCCAGTACTTC
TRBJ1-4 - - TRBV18 CASSPPGMLNEKLFF TGTGCCAGCTCACCACCGGGTATGCTAAATGAAAAACTGTTTTTT
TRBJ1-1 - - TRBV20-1 CSARTVGRAFF TGCAGTGCACGGACGGTAGGGAGAGCTTTCTTT
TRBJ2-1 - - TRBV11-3 CASSLGGQHGDEQFF TGTGCCAGCAGCTTAGGTGGGCAACATGGGGATGAGCAGTTCTTC
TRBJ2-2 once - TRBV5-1 CASSLQGTNTGELFF TGCGCCAGCAGCTTGCAGGGGACAAACACCGGGGAGCTGTTTTTT
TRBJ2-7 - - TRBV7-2 CASSLGVLNAYEQYF TGTGCCAGCAGCTTAGGCGTACTGAACGCCTACGAGCAGTACTTC
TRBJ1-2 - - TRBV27 CASSLAGNYGYTF TGTGCCAGCAGTTTGGCAGGGAACTATGGCTACACCTTC
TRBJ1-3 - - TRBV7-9 CASSLLVGAIYF TGTGCCAGCAGCTTACTAGTAGGGGCCATATATTTT
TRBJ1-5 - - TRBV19 CASSTLGPGQPQHF TGTGCCAGTAGTACCCTGGGACCTGGGCAGCCCCAGCATTTT
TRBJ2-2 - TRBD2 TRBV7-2 CASSLFSGLNTGELFF TGTGCCAGCAGCTTATTCTCGGGACTAAACACCGGGGAGCTGTTTTTT
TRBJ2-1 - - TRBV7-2 CASSLRGTNEQFF TGTGCCAGCAGCTTACGGGGGACCAATGAGCAGTTCTTC
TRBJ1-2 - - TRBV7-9 CASSLAGNYGYTF TGTGCCAGCAGCCTCGCAGGGAACTATGGCTACACCTTC
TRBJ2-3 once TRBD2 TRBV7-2 CASSSGAGGLGTDTQYF TGTGCCAGCAGCTCCGGCGCGGGAGGTTTGGGCACAGATACGCAGTATTTT
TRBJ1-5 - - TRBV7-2 CASSGYSPNQPQHF TGTGCCAGCAGCGGATACAGCCCTAATCAGCCCCAGCATTTT
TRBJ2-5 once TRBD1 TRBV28 CASRPAGQGMRTQYF TGTGCCAGCAGGCCCGCGGGACAGGGAATGAGGACCCAGTACTTC
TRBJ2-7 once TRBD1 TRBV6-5 CASIMGQGNSYEQYF TGTGCCAGCATCATGGGACAGGGAAACTCCTACGAGCAGTACTTC
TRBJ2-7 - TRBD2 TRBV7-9 CASSFSTRLGGRAYEQYF TGTGCCAGCAGCTTCTCGACCCGCCTCGGAGGGAGGGCCTACGAGCAGTACTTC
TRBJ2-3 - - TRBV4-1 CASSQFISTDTQYF TGCGCCAGCAGCCAATTTATCTCCACAGATACGCAGTATTTT
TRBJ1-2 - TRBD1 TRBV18 CASSPGQGAGGYTF TGTGCCAGCTCACCAGGACAGGGGGCTGGTGGCTACACCTTC
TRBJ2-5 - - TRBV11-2 CASSQGDSRYQETQYF TGTGCCAGCAGCCAAGGAGACTCCAGGTACCAAGAGACCCAGTACTTC
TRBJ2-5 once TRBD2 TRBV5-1 CASSSGTTSATQYF TGCGCCAGCAGCTCGGGGACTACCTCCGCGACCCAGTACTTC
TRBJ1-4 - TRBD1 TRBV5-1 CASSMYGTGEEKLFF TGCGCCAGCTCCATGTATGGGACAGGGGAGGAAAAACTGTTTTTT
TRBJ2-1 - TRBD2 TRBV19 CASSIDLRFMGGRAGDNEQFF TGTGCCAGTAGTATAGATCTCAGGTTTATGGGCGGGAGGGCCGGCGACAATGAGCAGTTCTTC
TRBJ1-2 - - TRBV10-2 CASRDLVRAYGYTF TGCGCCAGCAGGGACCTCGTTCGGGCTTATGGCTACACCTTC
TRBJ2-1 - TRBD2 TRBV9 CASSVASGNEQFF TGTGCCAGCAGCGTCGCTAGCGGCAATGAGCAGTTCTTC
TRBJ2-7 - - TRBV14 CASSQVRLEYNEQYF TGTGCCAGCAGCCAGGTAAGGTTGGAGTACAACGAGCAGTACTTC
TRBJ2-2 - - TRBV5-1 CASSSTPNTGELFF TGCGCCAGCAGCTCTACACCGAACACCGGGGAGCTGTTTTTT
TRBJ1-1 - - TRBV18 CASSLEGTSNTEAFF TGTGCCAGCTCACTGGAGGGGACATCGAACACTGAAGCTTTCTTT
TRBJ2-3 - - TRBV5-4 CASSLGQGWADTQYF TGTGCCAGCAGCTTGGGTCAGGGTTGGGCAGATACGCAGTATTTT
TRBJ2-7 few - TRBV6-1 CASSAYEQYF TGTGCCAGCAGTGCCTACGAGCAGTACTTC
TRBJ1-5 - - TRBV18 CASSPQPNHNQPQHF TGTGCCAGCTCACCACAGCCCAACCATAATCAGCCCCAGCATTTT
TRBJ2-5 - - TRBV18 CASSPGSQETQYF TGTGCCAGCTCACCGGGTAGTCAAGAGACCCAGTACTTC
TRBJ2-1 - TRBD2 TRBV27 CASSSGGLAEYNEQFF TGTGCCAGCAGCTCCGGGGGACTAGCGGAGTACAATGAGCAGTTCTTC
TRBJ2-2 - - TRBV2 CASRRDRNTGELFF TGTGCCAGCAGGCGGGATAGAAACACCGGGGAGCTGTTTTTT
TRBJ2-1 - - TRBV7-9 CASSLATGRTYNEQFF TGTGCCAGCAGCTTAGCAACCGGCAGGACCTACAATGAGCAGTTCTTC